Below are 14 T cell receptor beta chains sequenced from a single sample in a study of cytomegalovirus exposure and HLA in healthy donors. The primer mix had 60 Vbeta and 13 Jbeta primers. TCRdb's table, derived via immunoSEQ multiplex PCR, lists solely in-frame clones and lacks some. The sample contains about 140,000 clones, approximately 78% of which appear only once. Sequencing was done on a sample of PBMCs. The receptors were gathered from a man aged 18 to 35 in good health and CMV-seropositive.

V and J are TRBV21-1 and TRBJ2-3; TRBD2, as called in the table, went unchecked against the DNA. TRBV21-1 constitutes a pseudogene. The CDR3 consists of 17 residues. CDR3 loop: CASSKYPSKRDTDTQYF. Here the CDR3 DNA reads TGTGCCAGCAGCAAATACCCCAGTAAGCGGGACACAGATACGCAGTATTTT.

The rearrangement uses TRBV5-1 and TRBJ1-5; D is perhaps TRBD1 (5 bases). The germline V gene encodes CDR1 SGHRS and CDR2 YFSETQ. CDR3 size: 15 residues. V lost 4 bases, J lost 6 bases, and 17 bases lay in between. The CDR3 bases are TGCGCCAGCAGCCTGGGAGGGGACGGGAGTCAGCCCCAGCATTTT. It specifies CASSLGGDGSQPQHF.

This chain links TRBV5-1 with TRBJ2-7; the match to TRBD1 covers 7 bases. Germline V lookup: CDR1 SGHRS, CDR2 YFSETQ. The ends lost 7 bases at V and 0 bases at J; junction bases unmatched: 4. This CDR3 comprises 13 residues. In DNA form, the CDR3 reads TGCGCCAGCGGGGGACAGAGCTCCTACGAGCAGTACTTC. It codes for CASGGQSSYEQYF.

CDR3 residues: CASTQPTSGSDEQFF. The CDR3 coding sequence is TGTGCCAGCACCCAACCGACTAGCGGGAGCGATGAGCAGTTCTTC. The rearrangement links TRBV2 to TRBJ2-1; 12 bases fit TRBD2. Germline CDR1 is SNHLY and CDR2 is FYNNEI. With 7 bases clipped from V and 8 bases from J, the junction kept 9 bases outside the gene matches. The CDR3 runs 15 residues.

This chain links TRBV7-2 with TRBJ1-1, with no clear D. V was cut by 3 bases and J by 1 base, with 6 bases left in between. Germline CDR1 SGHTA, CDR2 FQGNSA. The CDR3 sequence is 13 residues long. CDR3 in amino acids: CASSFSGNTEAFF. The CDR3 DNA follows: TGTGCCAGCAGCTTTTCAGGGAACACTGAAGCTTTCTTT. Variable domain in full (rest from reference TRBV7-2 and TRBJ1-1): GAGVSQSPSNKVTEKGKDVELRCDPISGHTALYWYRQSLGQGLEFLIYFQGNSAPDKSGLPSDRFSAERTGGSVSTLTIQRTQQEDSAVYLCASSFSGNTEAFFGQGTRLTVV.

J is TRBJ1-1 and V is TRBV11-2; 9 positions agree with TRBD1. The germline gives CDR1 SGHAT, CDR2 FQNNGV. This CDR3 is built from 14 residues. Trimming removed 5 bases from V and 3 bases from J; junction bases left unmatched: 4. The CDR3: CASSMGTGYTEAFF. In nucleotides, the CDR3 is TGTGCCAGCAGCATGGGGACAGGGTACACTGAAGCTTTCTTT.

This sequence joins TRBV28 and TRBJ2-7; no definite D call. The CDR3 totals 13 residues. In germline, CDR1 is MDHEN, CDR2 SYDVKM. V shed 7 bases and J shed 2 bases, with 12 bases lying between them. Here the CDR3 reads CASNTEVAYEQYF. CDR3 DNA: TGTGCCAGCAACACTGAGGTGGCCTACGAGCAGTACTTC.

A remark on this clone: The sample has other DNA sequences that encode this CDR3 too. The chain combines TRBV6-4 with TRBJ1-4; 7 nucleotides agree with TRBD1. This CDR3 is built from 14 residues. Trimming removed 3 bases from V and 5 bases from J; junction bases left unmatched: 3. CDR1 is MRHNA, CDR2 SNTAGT, per germline. Here the CDR3 DNA reads TGTGCCAGCAGTGAGGACAGGACGAATGAAAAACTGTTTTTT. It encodes CASSEDRTNEKLFF.

The chain couples TRBV7-8 to TRBJ2-7, with 7 positions matching TRBD1. In germline, CDR1 is SGHVS, CDR2 FQNEAQ. V lost 1 base and J lost 1; bases outside the gene matches: 4. The CDR3 extends over 15 amino acids. CDR3 in DNA: TGTGCCAGCAGCTTAGGTGGACAGGAGTCCTACGAGCAGTACTTC. Translating gives CASSLGGQESYEQYF.

The chain uses TRBV12-5 and TRBJ2-7, with D possibly being TRBD1 (6 bases). The CDR3 totals 14 residues. The V gene lost 6 bases and the J gene lost 1 base, with 13 bases spanning the gap. Germline loops: CDR1 LGHNT, CDR2 FRNRAP. The chain's CDR3 is CASGLLGQSYEQYF. The CDR3 DNA is TGTGCTAGTGGCCTGCTAGGACAGTCCTACGAGCAGTACTTC.

This chain links TRBV7-3 with TRBJ2-7; D may be TRBD1 (6 bases). Germline V CDR1 and CDR2: SGHTA, FQGTGA. V was cut by 6 bases and J by 3 bases, with 15 bases left in between. The CDR3 covers 14 residues. The CDR3 sequence is CASSPRSQGYEQYF. CDR3 sequence (DNA): TGTGCCAGCAGTCCACGTTCACAGGGCTACGAGCAGTACTTC. The variable domain in full, with the rest retrieved from reference TRBV7-3 and TRBJ2-7, is GAGVSQTPSNKVTEKGKYVELRCDPISGHTALYWYRQSLGQGPEFLIYFQGTGAADDSGLPNDRFFAVRPEGSVSTLKIQRTERGDSAVYLCASSPRSQGYEQYFGPGTRLTVT.

This rearrangement joins TRBV5-1 to TRBJ2-5, with 11 bases aligning to TRBD1. The CDR3 is 15 residues long. Germline CDR1 reads SGHRS; CDR2 reads YFSETQ. V lost 2 bases and J lost 5; bases outside the gene matches: 5. CDR3 loop: CASSLGQGAGETQYF. CDR3 DNA sequence: TGCGCCAGCAGCTTAGGACAGGGGGCGGGCGAGACCCAGTACTTC.

The rearrangement joins TRBV4-1 to TRBJ1-5, with unresolved D. The V end lost 1 base, the J end lost 8 bases, and 9 bases lay between the germline ends. The CDR3 consists of 13 residues. CDR1 is MGHRA, CDR2 YSYEKL, per germline. The CDR3 DNA sequence: TGCGCCAGCAGCCAAGCCGCCCAGGAGCCCCAGCATTTT. Encoded protein: CASSQAAQEPQHF.

The chain joins TRBV7-2 to TRBJ2-7, with D unclear. The CDR3 has 13 amino acids. Germline V gene sequence: CDR1 SGHTA, CDR2 FQGNSA. Trimming removed 7 bases from V and 3 bases from J, with 13 bases in between. CDR3 sequence (DNA): TGTGCCAGCATCGAAAAGCCGGGCTACGAGCAGTACTTC. This gives the protein CASIEKPGYEQYF.